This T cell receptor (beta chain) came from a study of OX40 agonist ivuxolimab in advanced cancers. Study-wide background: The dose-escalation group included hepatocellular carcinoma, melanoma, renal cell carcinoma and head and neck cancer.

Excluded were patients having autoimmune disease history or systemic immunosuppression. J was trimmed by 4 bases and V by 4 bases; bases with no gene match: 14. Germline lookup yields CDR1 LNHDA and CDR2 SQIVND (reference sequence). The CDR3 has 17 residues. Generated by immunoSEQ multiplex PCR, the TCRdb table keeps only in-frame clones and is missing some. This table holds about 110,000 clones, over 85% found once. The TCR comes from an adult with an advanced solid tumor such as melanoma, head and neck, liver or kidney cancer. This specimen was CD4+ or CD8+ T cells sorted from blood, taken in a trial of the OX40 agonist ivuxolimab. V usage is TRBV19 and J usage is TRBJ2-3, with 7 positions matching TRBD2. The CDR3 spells CASSTLRHGGLADTQYF. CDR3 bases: TGTGCCAGTAGTACTCTACGACACGGGGGGTTAGCAGATACGCAGTATTTT.